This passage covers 28 T cell receptor beta chains from one sample sequenced in a study of blood T cell repertoires in COVID-19. Repertoires were generated with immunoSEQ multiplex PCR, while TCRdb's copy carries only in-frame clones and drops some. The sample consists of 150,000 to 200,000 clones, about four fifths of them appearing once. Sequencing input: peripheral blood. Every receptor here comes from a woman in her seventies with acute or convalescent COVID-19.

The chain uses TRBV18 and TRBJ1-5; 10 bases map to TRBD1. V trimming: 2 bases; J trimming: 6 bases; junction bases outside the gene matches: 4. The CDR3 contains 15 residues. The germline V gene encodes CDR1 KGHSH and CDR2 LQKENI. The CDR3 bases are TGTGCCAGCTCACCAGACAGGGGGCACGTTCAGCCCCAGCATTTT. Its translation is CASSPDRGHVQPQHF.

This chain connects TRBV11-2 to TRBJ2-1; no firm D call. V shed 6 bases and J shed 5 bases, with 11 bases lying between them. The germline V gene encodes CDR1 SGHAT and CDR2 FQNNGV. The CDR3 is 13 residues long. The CDR3 protein is CASSSGHNNEQFF. The CDR3 coding sequence is TGTGCCAGCAGTTCGGGTCACAACAATGAGCAGTTCTTC.

The chain is built from TRBV30 and TRBJ2-2; D call uncertain. Trimming shortened V by 2 bases and J by 1 base, and 11 bases separated the two germline ends. Germline V gene data show CDR1 as GTSNPN and CDR2 as SVGIG (reference sequence). The CDR3 consists of 15 residues. The CDR3 DNA reads as TGTGCCTGGAGTAAAACCCGACAGAACACCGGGGAGCTGTTTTTT. Its protein product is CAWSKTRQNTGELFF.

The chain uses TRBV2 and TRBJ2-3; no clear D. Germline CDR1 and CDR2: SNHLY and FYNNEI. The CDR3 is 13 residues long. The ends were cut back, 7 bases at V and 0 bases at J, with 8 bases in the middle. The CDR3 DNA follows: TGTGCCAGCAAGGAGCTCAGCACAGATACGCAGTATTTT. It is translated as CASKELSTDTQYF. The variable domain in full, completed from reference TRBV2 and TRBJ2-3, reads EPEVTQTPSHQVTQMGQEVILRCVPISNHLYFYWYRQILGQKVEFLVSFYNNEISEKSEIFDDQFSVERPDGSNFTLKIRSTKLEDSAMYFCASKELSTDTQYFGPGTRLTVL.

The V and J genes are TRBV30 and TRBJ1-5; TRBD1 matches 12 bases. Germline CDR1 and CDR2: GTSNPN and SVGIG (reference sequence). The CDR3 is 15 amino acids. Unmatched junction bases numbered 6, after V lost 2 bases and J lost 7 bases. CDR3 region: CAWSRGDRGRQPQHF. DNA of the CDR3: TGTGCCTGGAGTAGGGGGGACAGGGGGCGACAGCCCCAGCATTTT.

The chain has TRBV6-2 or TRBV6-3 and TRBJ2-5, with 9 bases identical to TRBD1. The better agreement between TRBJ2-7 and the DNA end casts doubt on the J call. This CDR3 is built from 16 residues. The germline CDR1 and CDR2 sequences are MNHEY and SVGEGT. In DNA form, the CDR3 reads TGTGCCAGCAGCCCGGTCCCGGGACAGGGATCCTACGAGCAGTACTTC. Protein product: CASSPVPGQGSYEQYF.

The rearrangement links TRBV2 to TRBJ2-2; TRBD2 matches 7 bases. CDR3 length: 14 amino acids. Germline CDR1 and CDR2: SNHLY and FYNNEI. Trimming at V came to 7 bases and at J to 3 bases, leaving 5 bases not matched to a gene. The CDR3 here is CASTLGLYTGELFF. The CDR3 nucleotides read TGTGCCAGCACCCTGGGACTATACACCGGGGAGCTGTTTTTT.

The CDR3 loop is CASSRDRGLRTDTQYF. The DNA for the CDR3 is TGTGCCAGCTCACGAGACAGGGGGCTGAGAACAGATACGCAGTATTTT. The chain links TRBV18 to TRBJ2-3; the match to TRBD1 covers 10 bases. Germline assignment: CDR1 KGHSH and CDR2 LQKENI. This CDR3 contains 16 residues. V trimming: 4 bases; J trimming: 3 bases; junction bases outside the gene matches: 7.

In this sample, this clone turned up a few times. The rearrangement joins TRBV28 to TRBJ1-2; maybe TRBD1 (6 bases). The germline CDR1 and CDR2 sequences are MDHEN and SYDVKM. Trimming cost V 6 bases and J 7 bases, with 9 bases left between them. The CDR3 runs to 11 residues. Here the CDR3 reads CASSRGGGYTF. DNA for the CDR3: TGTGCCAGCAGCCGAGGGGGTGGCTACACCTTC.

J is TRBJ2-4 and V is TRBV18, with a possible D match to TRBD1 (6 bases). From germline, CDR1 is KGHSH and CDR2 LQKENI. V was cut by 4 bases and J by 0 bases, with 10 bases left in between. The CDR3 runs 15 residues. The CDR3 DNA follows: TGTGCCAGCTCACTCCGGGACATAGCCAAAAACATTCAGTACTTC. Translation gives CASSLRDIAKNIQYF.

The rearrangement links TRBV5-1 to TRBJ2-7; 8 bases match TRBD1. The CDR3 extends over 15 amino acids. With 4 bases clipped from V and 3 bases from J, the junction kept 9 bases outside the gene matches. Germline-derived CDR1 and CDR2 are SGHRS and YFSETQ. CDR3: CASSHRDRGLYEQYF. In nucleotides, the CDR3 is TGCGCCAGCAGCCACCGCGACAGGGGTCTCTACGAGCAGTACTTC. Based on the CDR3 plus reference TRBV5-1 and TRBJ2-7, the full variable domain is KAGVTQTPRYLIKTRGQQVTLSCSPISGHRSVSWYQQTPGQGLQFLFEYFSETQRNKGNFPGRFSGRQFSNSRSEMNVSTLELGDSALYLCASSHRDRGLYEQYFGPGTRLTVT.

This clone has a handful of counts. The V and J genes are TRBV11-3 and TRBJ2-3; 13 nucleotides line up with TRBD2. Losses at the gene ends were 5 bases for V and 4 bases for J; bases not matched to a gene: 12. This CDR3 region has 18 residues. Germline assignment: CDR1 SGHNT and CDR2 YENEEA. For the CDR3, the DNA is TGTGCCAGCAGCCCCGGACTAGCGGGAGTAGGTGACGCAGATACGCAGTATTTT. This encodes CASSPGLAGVGDADTQYF.

V is TRBV7-2 and J is TRBJ1-6; TRBD1 might be the D (5 bases). Trimming left V 3 bases short and J 6 bases short, with 18 bases between. The CDR3 length is 17 residues. Germline V lookup: CDR1 SGHTA, CDR2 FQGNSA. CDR3 sequence (DNA): TGTGCCAGCAGCTTCGCCGGACCTCACGGGGGTAATTCACCCCTCCACTTT. Translated, it gives CASSFAGPHGGNSPLHF.

The chain carries TRBV28 and TRBJ2-2, with TRBD1 identical over 7 bases. Trimming removed 5 bases from V and 1 base from J; junction bases left unmatched: 13. From germline, CDR1 is MDHEN and CDR2 SYDVKM. The CDR3 is 18 amino acids. CDR3 bases: TGTGCCAGCAGTCGACCAGGTCGAGGGGGCAGGAACACCGGGGAGCTGTTTTTT. As protein: CASSRPGRGGRNTGELFF. The full variable domain, with the rest looked up from reference TRBV28 and TRBJ2-2, is DVKVTQSSRYLVKRTGEKVFLECVQDMDHENMFWYRQDPGLGLRLIYFSYDVKMKEKGDIPEGYSVSREKKERFSLILESASTNQTSMYLCASSRPGRGGRNTGELFFGEGSRLTVL.

The chain couples TRBV10-2 to TRBJ1-3, with TRBD1 identical over 9 bases. V dropped 3 bases and J dropped 7; count of bases not matched to a gene: 4. This CDR3 is built from 14 residues. CDR1 and CDR2 (germline): WSHSY, SAAADI. The CDR3 DNA follows: TGCGCCAGCAGTGAACAGGGGGCTCGGAACACCATATATTTT. Translated: CASSEQGARNTIYF.

This clone was recorded once. The chain uses TRBV7-9 and TRBJ2-3; D is unresolved. Trimming removed 6 bases at V and 1 base at J, with 17 bases between. The germline gives CDR1 SEHNR, CDR2 FQNEAQ (reference sequence). CDR3 size: 16 residues. Here the CDR3 reads CASSPSVSPRTDTQYF. The CDR3 nucleotides read TGTGCCAGCAGTCCTTCGGTCTCACCCCGCACAGATACGCAGTATTTT.

V usage is TRBV3-1 (or the pseudogene TRBV3-2) and J usage is TRBJ2-7; 8 nucleotides match TRBD1. Trimming at V came to 1 base and at J to 3 bases, leaving 5 bases not matched to a gene. This CDR3 contains 15 residues. The germline CDR1 and CDR2 sequences are LGHDT and YNNKEL (reference sequence). DNA for the CDR3: TGTGCCAGCAGCCAAGGCCGGGACAGGTTCTACGAGCAGTACTTC. Residues: CASSQGRDRFYEQYF.

V and J are TRBV19 and TRBJ1-1; 10 nucleotides match TRBD1. CDR3 size: 13 residues. V was pared by 11 bases and J by 6 bases, with 9 bases of the junction left unmatched. Germline CDR1 reads LNHDA; CDR2 reads SQIVND (reference sequence). DNA of the CDR3: TGTGCCTGTGGCGAGACAGGGGGCGCTGAAGCTTTCTTT. Amino acids: CACGETGGAEAFF.

The chain uses TRBV7-2 and TRBJ1-5; D is perhaps TRBD1 (6 bases). The CDR3 contains 16 residues. From germline, CDR1 is SGHTA and CDR2 FQGNSA. V dropped 0 bases and J dropped 6 bases, with 15 bases sitting between them. The DNA of the CDR3 is TGTGCCAGCAGCTTAGCGTCAGGGGTCAGTGCTCAGCCCCAGCATTTT. It specifies CASSLASGVSAQPQHF.

V is TRBV28 and J is TRBJ1-5; no clear D gene. Deletions cut 4 bases from V and 1 base from J, with 17 bases between. Germline CDR1 MDHEN, CDR2 SYDVKM. The CDR3 contains 17 residues. CDR3 sequence (DNA): TGTGCCAGCAGTTCCAGCCCCCACCGGGGAAGCAATCAGCCCCAGCATTTT. The encoded protein is CASSSSPHRGSNQPQHF.

V and J are TRBV24-1 and TRBJ2-7; perhaps TRBD1 as D (5 bases). Trimming removed 3 bases from V and 5 bases from J, with 16 bases in between. The CDR3 spans 15 residues. The germline V gene encodes CDR1 KGHDR and CDR2 SFDVKD. As DNA, the CDR3 is TGTGCCACCAGTGATCAACAGGCTTTCGGCGACGAGCAGTACTTC. Protein sequence: CATSDQQAFGDEQYF.

The chain combines TRBV2 with TRBJ2-5; TRBD2 matches 14 bases. Germline V gene data show CDR1 as SNHLY and CDR2 as FYNNEI. The CDR3 loop spans 18 amino acids. Trimming at V came to 6 bases and at J to 4 bases, leaving 13 bases not matched to a gene. The CDR3, as DNA: TGTGCCAGCAGCTTAGTTGGGACTAGCGGGAGATTAAGAGAGACCCAGTACTTC. Its protein product is CASSLVGTSGRLRETQYF.

The sample holds a few counts of this clone. The chain has TRBV4-3 and TRBJ1-2, with D possibly matching TRBD1 (6 bases). CDR1 is LGHNA, CDR2 YSLEER, per germline. Deletions cut 1 base from V and 7 bases from J, with 13 bases between. The CDR3 length is 14 residues. CDR3 DNA sequence: TGCGCCAGCAGCCAAGCTCAGGGGCTTGGTGGCTACACCTTC. This gives the protein CASSQAQGLGGYTF.

This clone was seen a single time. The CDR3: CASISAKNIQYF. The CDR3 DNA is TGTGCCAGCATATCGGCCAAAAACATTCAGTACTTC. The rearrangement joins TRBV5-8 to TRBJ2-4, with D unresolved. From germline, CDR1 is SGHTS and CDR2 YDEGEE. V gave up 6 bases and J gave up 1 base, with 5 bases separating them. The CDR3 is made up of 12 amino acids.

The chain combines TRBV2 with TRBJ2-5; tentative D call: TRBD1 (6 bases). Trimming removed 5 bases at V and 14 bases at J, with 18 bases between. In germline, CDR1 is SNHLY, CDR2 FYNNEI. The CDR3 runs to 12 residues. DNA for the CDR3: TGTGCCAGCAGTCTACAGGGCCGGGTGATATACTTC. Protein sequence: CASSLQGRVIYF.

This clone was seen a few times. This sequence joins TRBV19 and TRBJ2-6; 12 nucleotides agree with TRBD1. This CDR3 has 18 residues. Germline V gives CDR1 LNHDA, CDR2 SQIVND (reference sequence). Germline trimming cut 4 bases from V and 4 bases from J; bases unmatched to any gene: 8. The CDR3: CASSSWGQGAVGANVLTF. The CDR3 region has the DNA TGTGCCAGTAGTAGCTGGGGACAGGGGGCTGTGGGGGCCAACGTCCTGACTTTC.

The chain carries TRBV19 and TRBJ1-2; TRBD1 might be the D (5 bases). Trimming left V 5 bases short and J 2 bases short, with 9 bases between. There are 13 residues in the CDR3. From germline, CDR1 is LNHDA and CDR2 SQIVND (reference sequence). The CDR3 DNA reads as TGTGCCAGTAGTCCACAGGAAAACTATGGCTACACCTTC. It yields the protein CASSPQENYGYTF. The variable domain in full, with the rest retrieved from reference TRBV19 and TRBJ1-2, is DGGITQSPKYLFRKEGQNVTLSCEQNLNHDAMYWYRQDPGQGLRLIYYSQIVNDFQKGDIAEGYSVSREKKESFPLTVTSAQKNPTAFYLCASSPQENYGYTFGSGTRLTVV.

This clone was recorded only once. The chain combines TRBV28 with TRBJ1-5; maybe TRBD1 (6 bases). The CDR3 covers 13 residues. V shed 7 bases and J shed 5 bases, with 12 bases lying between them. Germline V gene data show CDR1 as MDHEN and CDR2 as SYDVKM. The CDR3 bases are TGTGCCAGCATGATGTACAGGGATCAGCCCCAGCATTTT. Protein product: CASMMYRDQPQHF.